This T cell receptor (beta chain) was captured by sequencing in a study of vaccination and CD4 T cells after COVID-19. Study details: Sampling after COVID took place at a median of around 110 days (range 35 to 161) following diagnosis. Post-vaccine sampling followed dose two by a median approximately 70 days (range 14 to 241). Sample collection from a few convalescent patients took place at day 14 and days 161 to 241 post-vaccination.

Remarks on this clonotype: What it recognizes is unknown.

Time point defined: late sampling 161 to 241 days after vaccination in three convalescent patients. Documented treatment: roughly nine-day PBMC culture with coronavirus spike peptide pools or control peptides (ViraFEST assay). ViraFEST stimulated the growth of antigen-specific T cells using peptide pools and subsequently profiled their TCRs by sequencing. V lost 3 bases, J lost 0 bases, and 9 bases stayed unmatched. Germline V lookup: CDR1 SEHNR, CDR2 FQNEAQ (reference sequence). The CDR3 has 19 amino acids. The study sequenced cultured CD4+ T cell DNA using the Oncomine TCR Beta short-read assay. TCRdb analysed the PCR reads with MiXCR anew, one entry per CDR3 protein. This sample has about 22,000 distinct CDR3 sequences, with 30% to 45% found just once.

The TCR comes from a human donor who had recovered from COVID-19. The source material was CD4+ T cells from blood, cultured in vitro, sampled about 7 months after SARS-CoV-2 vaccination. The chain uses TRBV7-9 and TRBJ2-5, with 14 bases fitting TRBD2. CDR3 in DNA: TGTGCCAGCAGCTTTTCGCCGCGGACTAGCGGGAGGTACCAAGAGACCCAGTACTTC. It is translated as CASSFSPRTSGRYQETQYF.